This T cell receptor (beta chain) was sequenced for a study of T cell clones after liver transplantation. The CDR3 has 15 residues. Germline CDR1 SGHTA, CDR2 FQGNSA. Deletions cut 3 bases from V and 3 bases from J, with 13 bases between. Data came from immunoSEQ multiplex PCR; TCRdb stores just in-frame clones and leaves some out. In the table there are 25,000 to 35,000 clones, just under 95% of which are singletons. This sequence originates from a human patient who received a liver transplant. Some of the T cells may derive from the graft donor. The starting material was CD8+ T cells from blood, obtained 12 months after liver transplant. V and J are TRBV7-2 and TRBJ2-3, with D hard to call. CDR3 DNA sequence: TGTGCCAGCAGCTTGACGGGTTGGGGTACAGATACGCAGTATTTT. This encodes CASSLTGWGTDTQYF.